This TCR beta chain emerged from a study of technical replicates of blood from a few donors. CDR1 is SGHNT, CDR2 YYREEE, per germline (reference sequence). The V end was cut by 3 bases, the J end by 7 bases, with 8 bases between. This CDR3 region has 11 residues. The sample holds one count of this clone. Profiled with immunoSEQ multiplex PCR; TCRdb holds only in-frame clones, not every one. The sample consists of about 80,000 clones, about 93% of them appearing once. The sequencing input was T cells isolated from PBMCs. J is TRBJ2-7 and V is TRBV5-4; weak D call: TRBD1 (6 bases). This receptor was taken from a human donor in good health. CDR3: CASSSRGEQYF. The CDR3, as DNA: TGTGCCAGCAGCTCGAGGGGGGAGCAGTACTTC.